This TCR beta chain was recovered during a study of beta chain features in type 1 diabetes. Study at large: Regarding age, gender and cell yields, patients proved similar to healthy donors. Overall study findings and caveats: Small HLA sub-analyses could not settle whether HLA shapes TCRB rearrangement.

A CD45RO/CCR7/CD25/CD127/CD95/CD27 panel sorted naive, central memory, regulatory and stem cell-like memory CD4+ cells. Purity exceeding 95% was reached by all sorted populations. This clone occurred a few times. Antigen specificity is unknown. Germline trimming cut 3 bases from V and 10 bases from J; bases unmatched to any gene: 7. The length of the CDR3 is 14 residues. The germline gives CDR1 KGHSH, CDR2 LQKENI. Every bit of the isolated RNA underwent reverse transcription, so sequencing read expressed TCRB transcripts. Profiled with immunoSEQ multiplex PCR; TCRdb holds only in-frame clones, not every one. The sample includes 850,000 to 900,000 clones, 15% to 20% of them seen just once.

V gene TRBV18 combines with J gene TRBJ2-1, with TRBD2 matching over 9 bases. The TCR sequence derives from a woman aged 18 to 35 in good health. Sequenced: naive CD4+ T cells from blood. CDR3 nucleotide sequence: TGTGCCAGCTCACCTGCGGGAGGGCCATGGGAGCAGTTCTTC. The encoded protein is CASSPAGGPWEQFF. The entire variable domain, with the rest obtained from reference TRBV18 and TRBJ2-1, is as follows: NAGVMQNPRHLVRRRGQEARLRCSPMKGHSHVYWYRQLPEEGLKFMVYLQKENIIDESGMPKERFSAEFPKEGPSILRIQQVVRGDSAAYFCASSPAGGPWEQFFGPGTRLTVL.